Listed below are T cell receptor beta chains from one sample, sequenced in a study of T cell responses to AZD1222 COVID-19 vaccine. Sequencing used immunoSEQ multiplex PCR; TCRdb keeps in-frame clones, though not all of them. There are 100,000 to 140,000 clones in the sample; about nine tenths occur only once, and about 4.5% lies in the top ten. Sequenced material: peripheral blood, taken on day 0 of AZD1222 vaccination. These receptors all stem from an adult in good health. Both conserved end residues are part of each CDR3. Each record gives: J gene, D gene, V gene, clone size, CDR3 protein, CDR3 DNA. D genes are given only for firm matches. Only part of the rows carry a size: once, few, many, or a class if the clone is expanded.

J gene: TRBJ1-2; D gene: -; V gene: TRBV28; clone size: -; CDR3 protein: CASSLFGAVGYTF; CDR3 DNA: TGTGCCAGCAGTTTATTTGGGGCGGTTGGCTACACCTTC
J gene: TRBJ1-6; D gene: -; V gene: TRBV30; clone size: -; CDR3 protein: CAWSEGTRGFNSPLHF; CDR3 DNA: TGTGCCTGGAGTGAGGGGACAAGGGGATTCAATTCACCCCTCCACTTT
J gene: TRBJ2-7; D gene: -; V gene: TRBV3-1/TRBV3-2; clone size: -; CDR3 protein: CASSQDRGEGWREQYF; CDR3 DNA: TGTGCCAGCAGCCAAGATAGGGGGGAGGGCTGGAGGGAGCAGTACTTC
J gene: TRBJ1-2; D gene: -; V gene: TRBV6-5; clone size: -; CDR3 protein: CASSWHRAPNGYTF; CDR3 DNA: TGTGCCAGCAGTTGGCATCGGGCGCCCAATGGCTACACCTTC
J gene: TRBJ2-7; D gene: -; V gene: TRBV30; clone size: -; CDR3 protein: CAWRSLGGNYEQYF; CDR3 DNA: TGTGCCTGGAGGTCTCTGGGGGGAAACTACGAGCAGTACTTC
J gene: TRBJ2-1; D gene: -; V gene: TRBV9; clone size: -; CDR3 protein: CASGSGQFF; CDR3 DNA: TGTGCCAGCGGATCCGGGCAGTTCTTC
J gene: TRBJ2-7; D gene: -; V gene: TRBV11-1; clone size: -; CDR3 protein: CASSKDSYEQYF; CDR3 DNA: TGTGCCAGCAGCAAAGACAGTTACGAGCAGTACTTC
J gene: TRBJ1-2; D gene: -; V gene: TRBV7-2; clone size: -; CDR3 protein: CASSLVPRSGGYTF; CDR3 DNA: TGTGCCAGCAGCTTAGTCCCCAGGTCTGGTGGCTACACCTTC
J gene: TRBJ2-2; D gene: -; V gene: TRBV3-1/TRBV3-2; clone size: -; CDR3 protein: CASSVGPSNTGELFF; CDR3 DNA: TGTGCCAGCAGTGTCGGGCCTTCGAACACCGGGGAGCTGTTTTTT
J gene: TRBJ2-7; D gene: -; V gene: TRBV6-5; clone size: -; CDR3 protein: CASTASQTYEQYF; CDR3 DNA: TGTGCCAGCACCGCCTCACAGACCTACGAGCAGTACTTC
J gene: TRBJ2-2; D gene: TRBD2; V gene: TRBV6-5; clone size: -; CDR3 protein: CASSYRLAGGNGELFF; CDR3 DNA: TGTGCCAGCAGTTATAGATTAGCGGGAGGGAATGGGGAGCTGTTTTTT
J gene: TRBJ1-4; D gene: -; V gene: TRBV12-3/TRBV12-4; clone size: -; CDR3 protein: CASSLDRGEKLFF; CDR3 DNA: TGTGCCAGCAGTTTAGATCGTGGTGAAAAACTGTTTTTT
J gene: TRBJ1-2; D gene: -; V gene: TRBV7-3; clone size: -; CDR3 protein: CASSSRQPYGYTF; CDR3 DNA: TGTGCCAGCAGCTCACGACAGCCCTATGGCTACACCTTC
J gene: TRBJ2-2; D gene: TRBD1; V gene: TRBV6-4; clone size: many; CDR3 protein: CASAPGQGAGGELFF; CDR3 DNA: TGTGCCAGCGCTCCGGGACAGGGGGCTGGAGGGGAGCTGTTTTTT
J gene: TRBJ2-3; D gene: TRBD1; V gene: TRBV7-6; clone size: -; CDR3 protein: CASSLASGTESTDTQYF; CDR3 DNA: TGTGCCAGCAGCTTAGCTTCCGGGACAGAAAGCACAGATACGCAGTATTTT
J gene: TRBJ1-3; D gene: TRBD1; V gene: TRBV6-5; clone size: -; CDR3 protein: CASSGTGYVTIYF; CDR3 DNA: TGTGCCAGCAGCGGGACAGGGTACGTCACCATATATTTT
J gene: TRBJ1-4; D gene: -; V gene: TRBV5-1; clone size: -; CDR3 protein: CASSPREATNEKLFF; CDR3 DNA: TGCGCCAGCAGCCCCCGGGAAGCAACTAATGAAAAACTGTTTTTT
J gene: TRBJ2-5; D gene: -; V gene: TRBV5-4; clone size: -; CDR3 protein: CASSLGRGDLLSWEYF; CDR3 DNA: TGTGCCAGCAGCTTGGGGCGTGGGGACCTGCTGTCGTGGGAGTACTTC